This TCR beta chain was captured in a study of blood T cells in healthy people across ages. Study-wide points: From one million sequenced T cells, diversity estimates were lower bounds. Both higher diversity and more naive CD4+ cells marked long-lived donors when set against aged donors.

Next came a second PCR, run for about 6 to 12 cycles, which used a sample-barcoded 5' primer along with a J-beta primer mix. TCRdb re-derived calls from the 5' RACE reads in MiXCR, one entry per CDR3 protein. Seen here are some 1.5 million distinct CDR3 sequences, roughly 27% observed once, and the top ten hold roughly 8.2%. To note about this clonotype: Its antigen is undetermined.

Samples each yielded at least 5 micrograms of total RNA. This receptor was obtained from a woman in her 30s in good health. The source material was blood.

CDR3 bases: TGTGCCAGCAGCTCGGAAGCGGGGGAGACAGATACGCAGTATTTT. Protein sequence: CASSSEAGETDTQYF. V is TRBV7-9 and J is TRBJ2-3; the match to TRBD2 covers 8 bases. The J segment lost 3 bases and the V segment lost 4 bases, leaving 6 bases of the junction unmatched. The CDR3 contains 15 residues. Germline assignment: CDR1 SEHNR and CDR2 FQNEAQ (reference sequence).